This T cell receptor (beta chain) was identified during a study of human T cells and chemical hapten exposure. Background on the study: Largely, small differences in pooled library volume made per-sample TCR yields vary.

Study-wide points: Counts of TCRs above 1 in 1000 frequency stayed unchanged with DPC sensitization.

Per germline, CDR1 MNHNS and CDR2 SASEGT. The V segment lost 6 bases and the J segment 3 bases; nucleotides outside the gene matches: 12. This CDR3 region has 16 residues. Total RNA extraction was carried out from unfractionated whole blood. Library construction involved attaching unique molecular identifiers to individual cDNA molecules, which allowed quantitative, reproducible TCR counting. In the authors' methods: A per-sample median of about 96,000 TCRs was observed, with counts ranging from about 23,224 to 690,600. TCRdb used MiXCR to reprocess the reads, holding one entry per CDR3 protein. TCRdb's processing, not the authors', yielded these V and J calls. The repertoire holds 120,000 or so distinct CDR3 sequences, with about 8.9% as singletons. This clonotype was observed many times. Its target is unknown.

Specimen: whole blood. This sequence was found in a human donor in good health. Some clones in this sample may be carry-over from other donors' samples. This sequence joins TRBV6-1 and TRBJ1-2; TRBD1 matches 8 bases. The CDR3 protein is CASRSIDRGPDYGYTF. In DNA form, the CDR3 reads TGTGCCAGCAGATCGATAGACAGGGGTCCCGACTATGGCTACACCTTC.